The present T cell receptor (beta chain) was sequenced within a study of CD8+CD57+ T cells in acquired aplastic anemia. General study findings and limits: The number of CD8+ CDR3 sequences shared by patients and controls was around 30. In CD8+ cells, Simpson's diversity showed no significant difference between patients and controls.

This clonotype was detected many times. Its antigen is not known. Whoever was chosen for sequencing had shown CD8+CD57+ cell expansion by flow cytometry. Blood samples were obtained from patients who had received no prior therapy. For CDR3 and TCR beta VDJ profiling, genomic DNA was the template used. From the reads, TCRdb called clonotypes with MiXCR, one entry per CDR3 protein. This table has roughly 290,000 distinct CDR3 sequences, 56% appearing once. The CDR3 is 15 amino acids. Germline lookup yields CDR1 SEHNR and CDR2 FQNEAQ (reference sequence). Losses at the gene ends were 1 base for V and 5 bases for J; bases not matched to a gene: 5.

Sequencing was carried out using sorted CD4+, CD8+, or CD8+CD57+ T cells (not recorded which) from PBMCs. The TCR was taken from a human donor with aplastic anemia. V and J are TRBV7-9 and TRBJ2-1; 7 nucleotides line up with TRBD2. CDR3 in DNA: TGTGCCAGCAGCTTAGTTGGCGGGAGAAACAATGAGCAGTTCTTC. It codes for CASSLVGGRNNEQFF.